The following is a T cell receptor (beta chain) sequence with its context. This record comes from a study of OX40 agonist ivuxolimab in advanced cancers. Overall study context: Clinicians treated patients with ivuxolimab, an agonistic anti-OX40 (CD134) antibody. The dose of intravenous ivuxolimab that patients received every 2 weeks ranged from 0.01 to 10 mg/kg.

Sequenced by immunoSEQ multiplex PCR; TCRdb stores in-frame clones only, minus some. This sample has tens of thousands of clones; just over 85% occur once, and the top ten carry around 1.8%. Trimming left V 5 bases short and J 7 bases short, with 18 bases between. Germline V gives CDR1 MDHEN, CDR2 SYDVKM. This CDR3 is 14 amino acids long. Sample: CD4+ or CD8+ T cells sorted from blood, taken in a trial of the OX40 agonist ivuxolimab. This rearrangement joins TRBV28 to TRBJ2-7; weak D call: TRBD2 (5 bases). The sequence came from an adult with an advanced solid tumor such as melanoma, head and neck, liver or kidney cancer. The CDR3 sequence is CASSAGTTLKEQYF. As DNA, the CDR3 is TGTGCCAGCAGTGCGGGCACCACCTTGAAGGAGCAGTACTTC.